The sequence of this TCR beta chain was determined in a study of cytomegalovirus exposure and HLA in healthy donors. This CDR3 is built from 15 residues. The germline CDR1 and CDR2 sequences are SGHTA and FQGNSA. Remarks on this clone: Its matching antigen is unknown.

Study outcomes and limitations: Accurate predictions that matched the HLA-A and HLA-B alleles of most subjects were reportedly made from TCR beta sequences.

The PCR was carried out with 60 Vbeta primers and 13 Jbeta primers. TCRdb's copy holds only in-frame clones and misses some; the assay was immunoSEQ multiplex PCR. The data hold under 150,000 clones, with about 81% observed a single time. This clonotype originated in a woman in her thirties or forties in good health and CMV-seropositive. This sequence joins TRBV7-2 and TRBJ2-5; 7 bases are shared with TRBD2. Matching the DNA end better, TRBJ2-7 makes the J call doubtful. The sequenced sample consisted of PBMCs. The CDR3 protein is CASYSPTGGSYEQYF. CDR3 bases: TGTGCCAGCTACTCCCCAACGGGAGGTTCCTACGAGCAGTACTTC.